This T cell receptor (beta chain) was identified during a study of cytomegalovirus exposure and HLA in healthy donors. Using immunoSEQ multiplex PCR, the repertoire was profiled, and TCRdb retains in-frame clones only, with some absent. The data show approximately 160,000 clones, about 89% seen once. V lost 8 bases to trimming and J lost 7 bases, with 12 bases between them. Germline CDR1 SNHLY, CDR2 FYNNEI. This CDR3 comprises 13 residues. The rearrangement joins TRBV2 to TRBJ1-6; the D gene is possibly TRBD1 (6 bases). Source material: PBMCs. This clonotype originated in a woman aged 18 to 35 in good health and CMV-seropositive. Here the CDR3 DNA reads TGTGCCAGCGGGGACACGGTGAATTCACCCCTCCACTTT. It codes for CASGDTVNSPLHF.